Shown below are 20 T cell receptor beta chains from a single sample sequenced in a study of blood T cell repertoires in COVID-19 (dated by TCRdb to 2020 to 2022). Libraries came from the immunoSEQ multiplex PCR assay. This is the immuneACCESS table as TCRdb keeps it, with only in-frame sequences that have V and J called. A part of the clones is gone; compared with another copy, unresolved V genes explain less than half, and the rest is unexplained. Across this sample there are about 130,000 clones, with roughly 80% seen only once. The ten biggest clones cover roughly 4.9% of the sample. Sequenced sample: peripheral blood. The receptors come from a woman in her seventies with COVID-19, enrolled during active disease.

V and J are TRBV7-8 and TRBJ2-2, with D hard to call. The germline V and J ends were trimmed by 5 bases and 4 bases, with 11 bases remaining between them. Germline V lookup: CDR1 SGHVS, CDR2 FQNEAQ. The CDR3 totals 14 residues. The CDR3 DNA sequence: TGTGCCAGCAGCCGGGTCGCTACCACCGGGGAGCTGTTTTTT. Its translation is CASSRVATTGELFF.

In nucleotides, the CDR3 is TGTGCCAGCAGCTTAGTCAGGGTGGCAGACAAGATAGTTGAAGCTTTCTTT. It translates to CASSLVRVADKIVEAFF. This chain uses TRBV11-2 with TRBJ1-1, with D perhaps matching TRBD1 (5 bases). V was pared by 1 base and J by 7 bases, with 22 bases between. The germline V gene encodes CDR1 SGHAT and CDR2 FQNNGV. The CDR3 contains 17 residues.

This clone was observed a few times. The chain recombines TRBV11-3 with TRBJ1-4; 8 positions agree with TRBD1. J was trimmed by 7 bases and V by 1 base; bases with no gene match: 5. The germline V gene encodes CDR1 SGHNT and CDR2 YENEEA. The CDR3 runs 15 residues. CDR3 DNA: TGTGCCAGCAGCTTAGGTACAGGGGGAAGTGAAAAACTGTTTTTT. Translation: CASSLGTGGSEKLFF.

This chain links TRBV19 with TRBJ2-5, with D perhaps matching TRBD1 (7 bases). Trimming took 4 bases from V and 5 from J, leaving 23 bases between them. Germline V lookup: CDR1 LNHDA, CDR2 SQIVND (reference sequence). The CDR3 runs to 17 residues. The CDR3 is CASSRGAQATGKETQYF. CDR3 nucleotides: TGTGCCAGTAGTAGGGGGGCACAGGCGACAGGGAAGGAGACCCAGTACTTC.

V usage is TRBV11-2 and J usage is TRBJ2-7; 7 nucleotides line up with TRBD2. Germline V CDR1 and CDR2: SGHAT, FQNNGV. V gave up 1 base and J gave up 3 bases; unmatched junction bases: 0. CDR3 size: 13 residues. The CDR3, as DNA: TGTGCCAGCAGCTTAGGGGAGGGCTACGAGCAGTACTTC. It encodes CASSLGEGYEQYF.

The CDR3, as DNA: TGTGCCAGCAGCCAGCTGGCGAGAGGCACCGGGGAGCTGTTTTTT. This sequence encodes CASSQLARGTGELFF. The chain carries TRBV28 and TRBJ2-2; D ambiguous. The CDR3 is 15 amino acids. The germline V and J ends were trimmed by 6 bases and 4 bases, with 15 bases remaining between them. Looked up from germline, CDR1 is MDHEN and CDR2 is SYDVKM.

The genes are TRBV5-1 and TRBJ2-3; TRBD2 agrees at 8 bases. The V gene end was trimmed by 2 bases and the J gene end by 2 bases; junction bases not matched to a gene: 7. This CDR3 has 16 residues. The V gene's germline CDR1 is SGHRS and CDR2 YFSETQ. The CDR3 DNA follows: TGCGCCAGCAGCTTTAGCGGGGCTTCTATCACAGATACGCAGTATTTT. Translated: CASSFSGASITDTQYF.

The chain employs TRBV6-5 and TRBJ1-5, with D unresolved. The CDR3 consists of 13 residues. Per germline, CDR1 MNHEY and CDR2 SVGAGI. The V end was cut by 6 bases, the J end by 5 bases, with 11 bases between. CDR3 sequence (DNA): TGTGCCAGCAGCCCGGACTGGGATCAGCCCCAGCATTTT. Amino acid sequence: CASSPDWDQPQHF.

The V and J genes are TRBV10-3 and TRBJ1-1, with D tentatively TRBD1 (6 bases). From germline, CDR1 is ENHRY and CDR2 SYGVKD. Trimming stripped 3 bases from V and 3 bases from J, with 11 bases between. CDR3 length: 14 amino acids. The CDR3 is CAISDTGRDTEAFF. The CDR3 DNA sequence: TGTGCCATCAGTGATACAGGGCGGGACACTGAAGCTTTCTTT.

The rearrangement joins TRBV7-2 to TRBJ2-1; tentatively, D is TRBD2 (7 bases). V shed 1 base and J shed 5 bases, with 12 bases lying between them. Germline V gives CDR1 SGHTA, CDR2 FQGNSA. The length of the CDR3 is 15 residues. CDR3 protein: CASSLVGGRNNEQFF. CDR3 nucleotide sequence: TGTGCCAGCAGCTTAGTGGGGGGGCGAAACAATGAGCAGTTCTTC.

J is TRBJ2-7 and V is TRBV9; the D is unclear. Germline CDR1 SGDLS, CDR2 YYNGEE. With 1 base removed from V and 6 bases from J, the gap between germline ends came to 11 bases. The CDR3 consists of 13 residues. The DNA for the CDR3 is TGTGCCAGCAGCGTACAGGCCGTTGGCGAGCAGTACTTC. This codes for CASSVQAVGEQYF.

The chain links TRBV28 to TRBJ1-5, with D perhaps matching TRBD1 (5 bases). Per germline, CDR1 MDHEN and CDR2 SYDVKM. The CDR3 covers 15 residues. V lost 7 bases to trimming and J lost 0 bases, with 13 bases between them. DNA of the CDR3: TGTGCCAGCATGGGGGGGGATTATAGCAATCAGCCCCAGCATTTT. Amino acid sequence: CASMGGDYSNQPQHF.

This clone was seen a handful of times. The CDR3 DNA reads TGTGCCAGCAGTTTATCTATGTCACCCCTCCACTTT. This gives the protein CASSLSMSPLHF. This sequence joins TRBV28 and TRBJ1-6; no clear D gene. The ends were cut back, 1 base at V and 10 bases at J, with 5 bases in the middle. Germline values: CDR1 MDHEN, CDR2 SYDVKM. The CDR3 loop spans 12 amino acids.

This chain uses TRBV4-3 with TRBJ1-6; 8 bases align to TRBD1. Germline assignment: CDR1 LGHNA and CDR2 YSLEER. The CDR3 sequence is 19 residues long. J lost 6 bases, V lost 3 bases, and 16 bases had no gene match. For the CDR3, the DNA is TGCGCCAGCAGCCAGGCAGGGGGTGATGGACAGGGAAGTAATTCACCCCTCCACTTT. Amino acid sequence: CASSQAGGDGQGSNSPLHF.

The V gene is TRBV30, the J gene TRBJ1-4; 11 positions match TRBD1. With 3 bases clipped from V and 8 bases from J, the junction kept 5 bases outside the gene matches. The CDR3 length is 14 residues. The germline V gene encodes CDR1 GTSNPN and CDR2 SVGIG (reference sequence). This chain's CDR3 is CAWSRDRGKEKLFF. CDR3 DNA sequence: TGTGCCTGGAGCCGGGACAGGGGGAAAGAAAAACTGTTTTTT.

The genes are TRBV27 and TRBJ2-3, with D perhaps TRBD1 (6 bases). Per germline, CDR1 MNHEY and CDR2 SMNVEV (reference sequence). The ends were cut back, 4 bases at V and 2 bases at J, with 16 bases in the middle. The CDR3 spans 16 residues. The CDR3 here is CASSSQGKGYTDTQYF. The CDR3 DNA follows: TGTGCCAGCAGTTCCCAGGGGAAGGGATACACAGATACGCAGTATTTT.

The rearrangement links TRBV9 to TRBJ2-1; 10 bases are shared with TRBD2. Unmatched junction bases numbered 6, after V lost 3 bases and J lost 6 bases. The CDR3 has 15 residues. Germline-derived CDR1 and CDR2 are SGDLS and YYNGEE. CDR3 sequence reads: CASSAFLAGVNEQFF. In nucleotides, the CDR3 is TGTGCCAGCAGCGCCTTTCTAGCGGGGGTCAATGAGCAGTTCTTC.

This clone was found many times. V gene TRBV18 combines with J gene TRBJ1-2; D is unclear. V was clipped by 3 bases and J by 3 bases, with 8 bases between them. This CDR3 contains 13 residues. Germline-derived CDR1 and CDR2 are KGHSH and LQKENI. CDR3 region: CASSPKADYGYTF. CDR3 DNA: TGTGCCAGCTCACCTAAGGCGGACTATGGCTACACCTTC. Together with reference TRBV18 and TRBJ1-2, the CDR3 gives the full variable domain: NAGVMQNPRHLVRRRGQEARLRCSPMKGHSHVYWYRQLPEEGLKFMVYLQKENIIDESGMPKERFSAEFPKEGPSILRIQQVVRGDSAAYFCASSPKADYGYTFGSGTRLTVV.

This clone was detected a few times. This chain joins TRBV5-1 and TRBJ1-3; D may be TRBD1 (6 bases). Germline CDR1 reads SGHRS; CDR2 reads YFSETQ. Trimming pared 1 base from V and 0 bases from J, leaving 14 bases between. CDR3 length: 17 amino acids. CDR3 region: CASSLQPQGRSGNTIYF. The CDR3 DNA reads as TGCGCCAGCAGCTTGCAACCACAGGGCCGCTCTGGAAACACCATATATTTT.

The table lists this clone with a count of one. This sequence joins TRBV7-3 and TRBJ1-2; unclear D gene. The ends were cut back, 6 bases at V and 6 bases at J, with 14 bases in the middle. The CDR3 is 13 residues long. Germline V gene lookup returns CDR1 SGHTA and CDR2 FQGTGA. For the CDR3, the DNA is TGTGCCAGCAGTCCCGGGATGACTGATGGCTACACCTTC. This encodes CASSPGMTDGYTF.